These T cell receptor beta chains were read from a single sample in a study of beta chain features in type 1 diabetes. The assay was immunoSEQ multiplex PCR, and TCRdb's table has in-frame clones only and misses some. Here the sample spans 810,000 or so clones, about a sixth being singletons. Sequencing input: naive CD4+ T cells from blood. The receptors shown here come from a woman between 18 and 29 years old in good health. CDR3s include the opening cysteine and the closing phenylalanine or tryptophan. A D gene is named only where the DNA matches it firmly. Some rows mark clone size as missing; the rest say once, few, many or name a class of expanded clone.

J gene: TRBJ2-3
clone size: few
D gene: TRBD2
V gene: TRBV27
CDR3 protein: CASSWRTSGSRTDTQYF
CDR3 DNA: TGTGCCAGCAGTTGGCGGACTAGCGGGAGTCGCACAGATACGCAGTATTTT

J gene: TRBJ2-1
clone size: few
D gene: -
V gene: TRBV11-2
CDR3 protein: CASSPGWEQFF
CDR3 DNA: TGTGCCAGCAGCCCCGGCTGGGAGCAGTTCTTC

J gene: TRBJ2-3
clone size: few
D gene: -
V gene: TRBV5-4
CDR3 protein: CASSEPGTRDTQYF
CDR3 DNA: TGTGCCAGCAGCGAGCCAGGGACCCGAGATACGCAGTATTTT

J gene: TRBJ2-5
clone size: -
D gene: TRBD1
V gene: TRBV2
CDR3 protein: CASSEDVRGLETQYF
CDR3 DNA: TGTGCCAGCAGTGAAGATGTCAGGGGGCTGGAGACCCAGTACTTC

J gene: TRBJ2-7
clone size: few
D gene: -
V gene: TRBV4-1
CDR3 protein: CASSQDLGGHSYEQYF
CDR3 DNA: TGCGCCAGCAGCCAAGATTTGGGGGGACACTCCTACGAGCAGTACTTC

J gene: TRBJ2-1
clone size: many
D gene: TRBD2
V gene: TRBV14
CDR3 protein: CASSQGTSGIMKQFF
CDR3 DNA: TGTGCCAGCAGCCAAGGGACTAGCGGCATAATGAAGCAGTTCTTC

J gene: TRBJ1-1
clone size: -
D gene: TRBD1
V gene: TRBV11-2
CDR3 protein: CASRWGMGQPNTEAFF
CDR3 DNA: TGTGCCAGCAGGTGGGGCATGGGACAGCCGAACACTGAAGCTTTCTTT

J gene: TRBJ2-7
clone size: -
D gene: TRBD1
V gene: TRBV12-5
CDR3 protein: CASVARTGFYEQYF
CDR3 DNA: TGTGCTAGTGTCGCTCGGACAGGGTTTTACGAGCAGTACTTC

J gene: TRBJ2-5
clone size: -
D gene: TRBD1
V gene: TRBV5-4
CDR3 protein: CASSLQGASETQYF
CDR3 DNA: TGTGCCAGCAGCTTACAGGGGGCATCAGAGACCCAGTACTTC

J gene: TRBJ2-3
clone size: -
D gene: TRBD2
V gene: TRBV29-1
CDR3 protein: CSARSGSADTQYF
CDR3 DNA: TGCAGCGCCAGAAGCGGGAGTGCAGATACGCAGTATTTT

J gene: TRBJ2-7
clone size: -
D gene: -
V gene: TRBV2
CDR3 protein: CASTYNYEQYF
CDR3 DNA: TGTGCCAGCACTTACAACTACGAGCAGTACTTC

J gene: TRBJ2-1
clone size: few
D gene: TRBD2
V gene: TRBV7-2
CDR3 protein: CASSLAPFGLAGGPGNEQFF
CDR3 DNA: TGTGCCAGCAGCTTAGCGCCGTTCGGACTAGCGGGAGGGCCGGGCAATGAGCAGTTCTTC

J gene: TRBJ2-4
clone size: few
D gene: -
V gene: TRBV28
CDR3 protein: CASSFGSRSAKNIQYF
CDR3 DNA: TGTGCCAGCAGTTTTGGATCGCGGTCAGCCAAAAACATTCAGTACTTC

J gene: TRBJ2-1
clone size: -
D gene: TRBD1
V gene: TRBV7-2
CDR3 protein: CASSLGELRGQGAHNEQFF
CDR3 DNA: TGTGCCAGCAGCTTAGGGGAGTTACGGGGTCAGGGGGCTCACAATGAGCAGTTCTTC

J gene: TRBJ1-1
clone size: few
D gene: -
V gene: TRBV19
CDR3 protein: CASSIGERHTEAFF
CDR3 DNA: TGTGCCAGTAGTATAGGGGAGCGGCACACTGAAGCTTTCTTT

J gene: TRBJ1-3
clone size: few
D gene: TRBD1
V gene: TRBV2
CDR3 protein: CASRDRNSGNTIYF
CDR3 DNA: TGTGCCAGCAGGGACAGGAACTCTGGAAACACCATATATTTT

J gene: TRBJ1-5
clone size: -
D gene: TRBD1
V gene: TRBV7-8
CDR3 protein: CASSDRRTGPSGNQPQHF
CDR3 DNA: TGTGCCAGCAGCGATAGAAGGACAGGACCAAGTGGCAATCAGCCCCAGCATTTT

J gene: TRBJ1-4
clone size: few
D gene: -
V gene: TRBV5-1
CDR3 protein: CASSLGNNEKLFF
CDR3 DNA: TGCGCCAGCAGCTTGGGGAATAATGAAAAACTGTTTTTT

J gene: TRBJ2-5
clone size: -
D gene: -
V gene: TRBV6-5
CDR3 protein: CASSEGRVQETQYF
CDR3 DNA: TGTGCCAGCAGTGAAGGTAGGGTCCAAGAGACCCAGTACTTC

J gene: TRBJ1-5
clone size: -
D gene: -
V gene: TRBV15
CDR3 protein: CATSRDYTIIQHF
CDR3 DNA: TGTGCCACCAGCAGAGATTATACGATAATCCAGCATTTT

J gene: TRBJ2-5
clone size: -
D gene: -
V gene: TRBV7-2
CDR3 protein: CASSLWSLKVETQYF
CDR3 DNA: TGTGCCAGCAGCCTCTGGTCCTTAAAGGTAGAGACCCAGTACTTC

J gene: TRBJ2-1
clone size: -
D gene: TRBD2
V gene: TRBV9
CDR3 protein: CASSVGSGSGYNEQFF
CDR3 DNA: TGTGCCAGCAGCGTGGGGAGCGGGAGTGGCTACAATGAGCAGTTCTTC

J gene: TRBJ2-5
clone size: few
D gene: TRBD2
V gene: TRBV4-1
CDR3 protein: CASSQPRGLAGGGQETQYF
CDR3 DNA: TGCGCCAGCAGCCAGCCTCGGGGACTAGCGGGAGGAGGGCAAGAGACCCAGTACTTC

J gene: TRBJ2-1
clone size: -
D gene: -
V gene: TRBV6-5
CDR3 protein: CASSPSYYNEQFF
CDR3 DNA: TGTGCCAGCAGCCCCTCGTATTACAATGAGCAGTTCTTC

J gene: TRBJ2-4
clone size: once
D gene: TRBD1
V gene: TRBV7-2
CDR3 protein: CASSSGGLGQGKNIQYF
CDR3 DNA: TGTGCCAGCAGCTCCGGTGGGCTGGGACAGGGAAAAAACATTCAGTACTTC

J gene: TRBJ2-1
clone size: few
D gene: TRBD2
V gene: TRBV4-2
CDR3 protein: CASSSGLAVGNEQFF
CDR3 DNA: TGTGCCAGCAGTTCAGGACTAGCGGTGGGGAATGAGCAGTTCTTC

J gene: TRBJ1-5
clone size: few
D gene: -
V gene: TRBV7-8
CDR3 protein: CASSLVVGEREPQHF
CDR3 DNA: TGTGCCAGCAGCTTAGTGGTCGGAGAAAGAGAACCCCAGCATTTT

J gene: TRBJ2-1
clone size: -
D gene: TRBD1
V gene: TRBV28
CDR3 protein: CASSLWVGTAEQFF
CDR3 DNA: TGTGCCAGCAGTTTATGGGTTGGGACAGCTGAGCAGTTCTTC

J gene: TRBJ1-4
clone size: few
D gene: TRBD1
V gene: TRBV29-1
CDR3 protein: CSVTGTVNEKLFF
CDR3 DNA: TGCAGCGTAACCGGGACAGTTAATGAAAAACTGTTTTTT

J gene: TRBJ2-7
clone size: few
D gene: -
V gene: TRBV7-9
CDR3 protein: CASSSSGWAPAYEQYF
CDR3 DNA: TGTGCCAGCAGCTCCAGTGGTTGGGCACCCGCCTACGAGCAGTACTTC

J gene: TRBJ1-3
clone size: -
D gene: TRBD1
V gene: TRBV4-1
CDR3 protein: CASSQDRDRQGTGNTIYF
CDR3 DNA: TGCGCCAGCAGCCAAGACCGTGACCGACAGGGAACTGGAAACACCATATATTTT

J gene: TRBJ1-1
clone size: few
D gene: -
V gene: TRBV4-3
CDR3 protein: CASSETVNTEAFF
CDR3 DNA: TGCGCCAGCAGCGAGACTGTGAACACTGAAGCTTTCTTT

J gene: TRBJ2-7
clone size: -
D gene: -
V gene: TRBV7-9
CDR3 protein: CASSSYSSSSYEQYF
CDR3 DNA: TGTGCCAGCAGCTCTTACTCGTCTAGCTCCTACGAGCAGTACTTC

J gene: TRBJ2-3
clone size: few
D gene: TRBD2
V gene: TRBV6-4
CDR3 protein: CASSKERGTDTQYF
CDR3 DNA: TGTGCCAGCAGTAAGGAGCGGGGTACAGATACGCAGTATTTT

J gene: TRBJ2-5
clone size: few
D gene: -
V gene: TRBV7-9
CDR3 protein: CASSLAPGSLREETQYF
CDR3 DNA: TGTGCCAGCAGCTTAGCCCCAGGGAGTTTGCGGGAAGAGACCCAGTACTTC

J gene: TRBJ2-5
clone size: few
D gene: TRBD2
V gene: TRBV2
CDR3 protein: CASSHGGLAGEETQYF
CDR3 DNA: TGTGCCAGCAGTCACGGGGGGTTAGCGGGAGAAGAGACCCAGTACTTC

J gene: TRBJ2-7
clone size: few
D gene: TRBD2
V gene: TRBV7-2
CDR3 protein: CASSRRAGGLGVTYEQYF
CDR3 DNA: TGTGCCAGCAGCCGACGAGCGGGAGGCCTGGGGGTTACCTACGAGCAGTACTTC

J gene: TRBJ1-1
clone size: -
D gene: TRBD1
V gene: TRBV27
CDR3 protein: CASSPGQRNTEAFF
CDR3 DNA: TGTGCCAGCAGTCCGGGACAGCGTAACACTGAAGCTTTCTTT

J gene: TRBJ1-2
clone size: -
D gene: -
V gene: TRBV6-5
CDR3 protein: CASSYDRSSYGYTF
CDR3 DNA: TGTGCCAGCAGTTACGACAGGTCCTCATACGGCTACACCTTC

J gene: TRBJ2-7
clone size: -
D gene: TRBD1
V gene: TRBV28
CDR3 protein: CASSLSPSGTGRREQYF
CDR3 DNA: TGTGCCAGCAGTTTATCCCCCTCCGGGACAGGGAGACGGGAGCAGTACTTC

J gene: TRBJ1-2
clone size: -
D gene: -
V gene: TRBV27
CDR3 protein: CASNFGGGRGSRYGYTF
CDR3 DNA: TGTGCCAGCAATTTCGGAGGCGGACGGGGATCGCGGTATGGCTACACCTTC

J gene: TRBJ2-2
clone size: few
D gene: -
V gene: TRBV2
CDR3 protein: CASSNYITSSGELFF
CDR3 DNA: TGTGCCAGCAGTAACTATATTACTAGTTCCGGGGAGCTGTTTTTT

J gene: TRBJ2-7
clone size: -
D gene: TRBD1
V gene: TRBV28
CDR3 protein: CASSHGQGIHEQYF
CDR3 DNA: TGTGCCAGCAGCCACGGACAGGGGATCCACGAGCAGTACTTC

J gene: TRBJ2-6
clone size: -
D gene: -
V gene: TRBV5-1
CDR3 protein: CASSTLWANVLTF
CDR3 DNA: TGCGCCAGCAGCACCCTCTGGGCCAACGTCCTGACTTTC

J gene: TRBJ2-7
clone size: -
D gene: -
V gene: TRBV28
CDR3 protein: CASRAQGGGAYEQYF
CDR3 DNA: TGTGCCAGCAGAGCACAGGGTGGGGGGGCCTACGAGCAGTACTTC

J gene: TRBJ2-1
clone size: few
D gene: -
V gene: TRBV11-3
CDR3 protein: CASSTSYSYNEQFF
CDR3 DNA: TGTGCCAGCAGCACCTCATACTCCTACAATGAGCAGTTCTTC

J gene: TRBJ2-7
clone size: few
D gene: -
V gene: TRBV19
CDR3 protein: CASSTGYAYEQYF
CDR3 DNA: TGTGCCAGTAGTACAGGGTATGCCTACGAGCAGTACTTC

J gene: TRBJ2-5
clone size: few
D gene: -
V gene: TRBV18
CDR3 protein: CASSLRDVQETQYF
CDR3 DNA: TGTGCCAGCTCACTCCGGGACGTACAAGAGACCCAGTACTTC

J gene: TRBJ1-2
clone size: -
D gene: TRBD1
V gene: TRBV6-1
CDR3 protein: CAGRQGYYGYTF
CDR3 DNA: TGTGCCGGGAGACAGGGTTACTATGGCTACACCTTC

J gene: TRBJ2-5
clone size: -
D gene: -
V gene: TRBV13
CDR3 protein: CASTKRNPGSETQYF
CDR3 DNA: TGTGCCAGCACCAAAAGGAACCCGGGGTCCGAGACCCAGTACTTC